This is a list of T cell receptor beta chains from one sample in a study of post-analysis software for immune sequencing data. TCRdb reprocessed the PCR reads via MiXCR and lists one record per CDR3 protein. There are some 500,000 distinct CDR3 sequences in the sample; approximately 45% occur only once, and roughly 12% lies in the top ten. The source material was blood. These receptors all come from a girl aged 5 to 17 with multiple sclerosis. Both conserved end residues are part of each CDR3. The order of the fields is D gene, clone size, V gene, J gene, CDR3 protein, CDR3 DNA. The D gene is left open where the match is weak. A clone size is listed for some rows: how often the clone was seen (once, few, many), or a class if it is expanded.

.	few	TRBV6-5	TRBJ2-3	CASSYSGPNADTQYF	TGTGCCAGCAGTTACTCCGGGCCCAACGCAGATACGCAGTATTTT
TRBD1	.	TRBV20-1	TRBJ1-1	CSARPGTANTEAFF	TGCAGTGCTAGGCCAGGGACAGCGAACACTGAAGCTTTCTTT
.	few	TRBV29-1	TRBJ2-5	CSVEDGVEETQYF	TGCAGCGTTGAAGACGGGGTAGAAGAGACCCAGTACTTC
TRBD2	.	TRBV9	TRBJ2-1	CASSPRREGWDEQFF	TGTGCCAGCAGCCCCCGGCGGGAGGGATGGGATGAGCAGTTCTTC
.	.	TRBV11-2	TRBJ2-1	CASSLEVGYEQFF	TGTGCCAGCAGCTTAGAGGTGGGGTATGAGCAGTTCTTC
TRBD2	.	TRBV12-3/TRBV12-4	TRBJ2-1	CASTQGLAGGNEQFF	TGTGCCAGCACCCAGGGACTAGCGGGAGGCAATGAGCAGTTCTTC
TRBD2	.	TRBV4-1	TRBJ2-3	CASRLADSTDTQYF	TGCGCCAGCAGGCTAGCGGATAGCACAGATACGCAGTATTTT
.	.	TRBV5-1	TRBJ2-5	CASSPISGGDETQYF	TGCGCCAGCAGCCCTATTTCGGGGGGCGATGAGACCCAGTACTTC
.	few	TRBV20-1	TRBJ2-3	CSASGGADTQYF	TGCAGTGCTAGCGGGGGCGCTGATACGCAGTATTTT
.	.	TRBV7-6	TRBJ2-4	CASSLAPGLDTYERYF	TGTGCCAGCAGCTTAGCCCCAGGACTGGATACATACGAGCGGTACTTC
.	.	TRBV5-1	TRBJ2-5	CASSLANSQETQYF	TGCGCCAGCAGCTTGGCCAACAGCCAAGAGACCCAGTACTTC
.	few	TRBV20-1	TRBJ2-1	CSVSRGLNHNEQFF	TGCAGTGTCAGCCGCGGCCTTAACCACAATGAGCAGTTCTTC
.	few	TRBV20-1	TRBJ1-6	CSATTGHYTDNSPLHF	TGCAGTGCTACAACAGGACACTATACCGATAATTCACCCCTCCACTTT
.	few	TRBV6-1	TRBJ2-5	CASSLMFRGTPRWQETQYF	TGTGCCAGCAGTCTCATGTTTCGAGGGACACCACGGTGGCAAGAGACCCAGTACTTC
TRBD1	.	TRBV28	TRBJ1-6	CASSLRGQGDNSPLHF	TGTGCCAGCAGCCTACGCGGGCAGGGGGATAATTCACCCCTCCACTTT
.	few	TRBV4-2	TRBJ2-1	CASRLGGAASYNEQFF	TGTGCCAGCAGGCTGGGCGGCGCCGCCTCCTACAATGAGCAGTTCTTC
.	.	TRBV6-4	TRBJ2-2	CASRPPSSGELFF	TGTGCCAGCAGGCCCCCCAGCTCCGGGGAGCTGTTTTTT
.	.	TRBV15	TRBJ2-3	CATSRDLARRSSDTQYF	TGTGCCACCAGCAGAGATCTAGCGCGGAGATCCTCAGATACGCAGTATTTT
.	.	TRBV4-1	TRBJ2-1	CASSDLDDSYNEQFF	TGCGCCAGCAGTGACTTGGACGACTCCTACAATGAGCAGTTCTTC
.	.	TRBV6-1	TRBJ1-5	CASGGGTVDSNQPQHF	TGTGCCAGCGGGGGGGGGACGGTGGATAGCAATCAGCCCCAGCATTTT
TRBD2	.	TRBV7-8	TRBJ2-4	CASSLNQLAGEEEQYF	TGTGCCAGCAGCTTAAACCAGCTAGCGGGGGAGGAAGAGCAGTACTTC
TRBD2	.	TRBV20-1	TRBJ2-1	CSARDYNSGSGADNEQFF	TGCAGTGCTAGAGATTATAATAGCGGGAGTGGGGCGGACAATGAGCAGTTCTTC
.	few	TRBV25-1	TRBJ2-1	CASSESRDQYNEQFF	TGTGCCAGCAGTGAATCCCGGGATCAGTACAATGAGCAGTTCTTC
.	once	TRBV25-1	TRBJ1-1	CASSEGLGLEAFF	TGTGCCAGCAGTGAAGGACTGGGGCTTGAAGCTTTCTTT
.	.	TRBV24-1	TRBJ2-1	CATSESSGPDEQFF	TGTGCCACCAGTGAGTCGAGCGGGCCCGATGAGCAGTTCTTC
.	.	TRBV28	TRBJ2-7	CASNGGALYEQYF	TGTGCCTCCAACGGTGGGGCGCTCTACGAGCAGTACTTC
.	few	TRBV7-6	TRBJ2-5	CASSLGWGQGQETQYF	TGTGCCAGCAGCTTAGGTTGGGGCCAGGGCCAAGAGACCCAGTACTTC
.	.	TRBV5-5	TRBJ2-5	CASSLVPSDSLNQETQYF	TGTGCCAGCAGCTTGGTACCCTCGGACAGCCTAAACCAAGAGACCCAGTACTTC
.	once	TRBV5-1	TRBJ2-1	CASSRGQYNEQFF	TGCGCCAGCAGCCGAGGACAGTACAATGAGCAGTTCTTC
TRBD2	.	TRBV7-9	TRBJ2-1	CASSLGAGGLYNEQFF	TGTGCCAGCAGCTTAGGAGCGGGAGGGCTCTACAATGAGCAGTTCTTC
.	.	TRBV7-9	TRBJ2-7	CASSLAGGLISSTYEQYF	TGTGCCAGCAGCTTGGCTGGGGGCCTTATCAGCTCCACCTACGAGCAGTACTTC
TRBD1	.	TRBV28	TRBJ2-7	CAVQGAVSSYEQYF	TGTGCCGTACAGGGGGCCGTAAGCTCCTACGAGCAGTACTTC
TRBD1	.	TRBV4-1	TRBJ1-1	CASSQLGQGKPEAFF	TGCGCCAGCAGCCAATTAGGACAGGGTAAACCTGAAGCTTTCTTT
.	.	TRBV7-9	TRBJ2-3	CASSPRRIASTDTQYF	TGTGCCAGCAGCCCCCGCCGGATAGCGAGCACAGATACGCAGTATTTT
.	once	TRBV29-1	TRBJ2-2	CSVEAGVDTGELFF	TGCAGCGTTGAAGCGGGGGTAGACACCGGGGAGCTGTTTTTT
.	.	TRBV27	TRBJ1-2	CASSPLGYYGYTF	TGTGCCAGCAGTCCCTTAGGTTACTATGGCTACACCTTC
.	.	TRBV3-1	TRBJ1-5	CASSQSWAEPQHF	TGTGCCAGCAGCCAATCTTGGGCGGAGCCCCAGCATTTT
.	.	TRBV12-3/TRBV12-4	TRBJ2-7	CASRNVYEQYF	TGTGCCAGCAGAAATGTCTACGAGCAGTACTTC
.	.	TRBV15	TRBJ2-7	CATSRGGSDEQYF	TGTGCCACCAGCAGAGGGGGATCTGACGAGCAGTACTTC
.	.	TRBV6-1	TRBJ1-2	CASSEVRGSGYTF	TGTGCCAGCAGTGAGGTAAGGGGGAGCGGCTACACCTTC
.	many	TRBV6-5	TRBJ2-5	CASSYSTRGETQYF	TGTGCCAGCAGTTACTCGACCAGGGGTGAGACCCAGTACTTC
TRBD2	.	TRBV6-1	TRBJ2-1	CASRLAGLNGQFF	TGTGCCAGCAGACTAGCGGGCTTGAATGGGCAGTTCTTC
TRBD1	.	TRBV15	TRBJ2-5	CATSAAGGASKTQYF	TGTGCCACCAGCGCGGCAGGGGGCGCTTCAAAGACCCAGTACTTC
TRBD2	.	TRBV28	TRBJ2-7	CASRKSGSNPYEQYF	TGTGCCAGCAGGAAAAGCGGGAGCAACCCCTACGAGCAGTACTTC
TRBD2	.	TRBV12-3/TRBV12-4	TRBJ2-5	CCSGNSLETQYF	TGTTGTAGCGGGAACTCTTTAGAGACCCAGTACTTC
TRBD1	.	TRBV20-1	TRBJ2-4	CSARDHRGIAEEQYF	TGCAGTGCTAGAGACCACAGGGGGATCGCGGAGGAGCAGTACTTC
.	once	TRBV5-1	TRBJ1-2	CASSFAGAVEGYTF	TGCGCCAGCAGCTTCGCAGGGGCCGTTGAAGGCTACACCTTC
.	.	TRBV10-3	TRBJ2-1	CAIRQITRGHLGSYNEQFF	TGTGCCATCAGGCAGATAACGAGGGGTCACCTGGGCTCCTACAATGAGCAGTTCTTC
TRBD1	.	TRBV7-8	TRBJ2-5	CASSLLRDREPVEETQYF	TGTGCCAGCAGCTTACTGCGGGACAGGGAGCCGGTGGAAGAGACCCAGTACTTC
.	.	TRBV20-1	TRBJ2-7	CSASYGSPREQYF	TGCAGTGCTAGTTACGGGAGCCCCCGCGAGCAGTACTTC
TRBD1	.	TRBV5-1	TRBJ2-3	CASSFRGPRTDTQYF	TGCGCCAGCAGCTTCAGGGGGCCCCGCACAGATACGCAGTATTTT
TRBD1	few	TRBV12-3/TRBV12-4	TRBJ1-2	CASSGDRDIYGYTF	TGTGCCAGCAGTGGGGACAGGGACATCTATGGCTACACCTTC
.	.	TRBV29-1	TRBJ2-2	CSVDWAGELFF	TGCAGCGTTGATTGGGCCGGGGAGCTGTTTTTT
.	once	TRBV30	TRBJ2-4	CAWNSLAKNIQYF	TGTGCCTGGAACTCTCTAGCCAAAAACATTCAGTACTTC
TRBD2	.	TRBV29-1	TRBJ2-3	CSGWGTSGSVGYTQYF	TGCAGCGGGTGGGGGACTAGCGGGAGTGTTGGGTATACGCAGTATTTT
.	few	TRBV4-3	TRBJ1-1	CASSQDMGAGNTEAFF	TGCGCCAGCAGCCAAGATATGGGGGCGGGGAACACTGAAGCTTTCTTT
TRBD1	.	TRBV20-1	TRBJ2-5	CSARSQDRGPETQYF	TGCAGTGCTAGATCCCAGGACAGGGGCCCAGAGACCCAGTACTTC
TRBD2	many	TRBV6-5	TRBJ2-3	CASSLVAGPTDTQYF	TGTGCCAGCAGTTTAGTAGCGGGACCAACAGATACGCAGTATTTT
TRBD2	.	TRBV12-3/TRBV12-4	TRBJ2-1	CASKPGLAANEQFF	TGTGCCAGCAAACCGGGACTAGCGGCCAATGAGCAGTTCTTC